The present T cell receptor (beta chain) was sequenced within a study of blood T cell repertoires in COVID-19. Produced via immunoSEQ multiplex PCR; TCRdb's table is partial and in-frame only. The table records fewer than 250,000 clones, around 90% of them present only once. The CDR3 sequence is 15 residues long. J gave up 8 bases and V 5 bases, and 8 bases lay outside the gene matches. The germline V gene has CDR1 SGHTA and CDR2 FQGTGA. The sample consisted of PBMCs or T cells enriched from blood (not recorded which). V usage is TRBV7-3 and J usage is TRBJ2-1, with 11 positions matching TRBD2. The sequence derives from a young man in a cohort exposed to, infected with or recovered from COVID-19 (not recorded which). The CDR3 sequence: CASSDGTSGDDEQFF. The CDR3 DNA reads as TGTGCCAGCAGCGACGGGACTAGCGGAGATGATGAGCAGTTCTTC.